This TCR beta chain emerged from a study of cytomegalovirus exposure and HLA in healthy donors. The V gene end was trimmed by 2 bases and the J gene end by 4 bases; junction bases not matched to a gene: 9. Germline V gene data show CDR1 as MNHNS and CDR2 as SASEGT. The CDR3 extends over 17 amino acids. A multiplex PCR was run with 60 Vbeta primers and 13 Jbeta primers. TCRdb's copy holds only in-frame clones and misses some; the assay was immunoSEQ multiplex PCR. The data show about 76,000 clones, with approximately 72% seen just once and over 8.5% held by the top ten. This clone was seen more than once but under ten times.

The TCR comes from a woman between 35 and 50 years old in good health and CMV-seropositive. This chain joins TRBV6-1 and TRBJ2-7; 12 nucleotides agree with TRBD1. The sample was PBMCs. CDR3 loop: CASSERSRDRGQYEQYF. Written as DNA, the CDR3 is TGTGCCAGCAGTGAAAGGTCTAGGGACAGGGGGCAGTACGAGCAGTACTTC.